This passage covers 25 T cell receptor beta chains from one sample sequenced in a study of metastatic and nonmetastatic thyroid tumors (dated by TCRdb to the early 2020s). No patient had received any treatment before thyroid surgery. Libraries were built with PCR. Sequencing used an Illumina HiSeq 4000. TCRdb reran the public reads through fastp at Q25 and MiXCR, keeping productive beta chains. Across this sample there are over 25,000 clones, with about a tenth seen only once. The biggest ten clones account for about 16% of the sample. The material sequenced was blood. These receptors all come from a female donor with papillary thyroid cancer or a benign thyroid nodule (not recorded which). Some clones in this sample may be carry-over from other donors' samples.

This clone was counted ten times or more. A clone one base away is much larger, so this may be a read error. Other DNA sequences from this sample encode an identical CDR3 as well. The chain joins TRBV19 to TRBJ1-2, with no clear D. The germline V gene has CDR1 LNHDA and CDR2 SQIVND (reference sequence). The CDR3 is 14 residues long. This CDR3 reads CASSMSVTNYGYTF. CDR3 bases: TGTGCCAGCAGTATGTCAGTAACTAACTATGGCTACACCTTC.

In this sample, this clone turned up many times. In DNA form, the CDR3 reads TGTGCCAGCAGCTTAGTTGGACTAGCGGTTTACAATGAGCAGTTCTTC. It specifies CASSLVGLAVYNEQFF. The rearrangement links TRBV7-2 to TRBJ2-1; 10 bases fit TRBD2. This CDR3 has 16 residues. CDR1 and CDR2 (germline): SGHTA, FQGNSA. J was trimmed by 4 bases and V by 1 base; bases with no gene match: 4.

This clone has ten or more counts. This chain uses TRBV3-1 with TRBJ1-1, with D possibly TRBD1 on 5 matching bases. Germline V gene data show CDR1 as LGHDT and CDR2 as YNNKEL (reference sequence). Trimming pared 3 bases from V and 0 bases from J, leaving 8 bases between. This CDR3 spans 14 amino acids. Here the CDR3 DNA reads TGTGCCAGCAGCCAGCAGGGTGTGAACACTGAAGCTTTCTTT. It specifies CASSQQGVNTEAFF.

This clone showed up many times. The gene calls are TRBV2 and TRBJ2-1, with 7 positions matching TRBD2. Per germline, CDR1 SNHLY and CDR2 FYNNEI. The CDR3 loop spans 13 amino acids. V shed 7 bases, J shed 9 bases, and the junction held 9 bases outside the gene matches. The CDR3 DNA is TGTGCCAGCAATCCTAGCGGAGACGGTGAGCAGTTCTTC. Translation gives CASNPSGDGEQFF.

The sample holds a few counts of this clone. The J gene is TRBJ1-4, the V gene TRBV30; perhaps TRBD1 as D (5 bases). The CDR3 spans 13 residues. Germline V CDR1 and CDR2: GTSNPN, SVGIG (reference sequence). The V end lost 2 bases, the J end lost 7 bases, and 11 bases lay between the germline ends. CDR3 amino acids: CAWSIGGGEKLFF. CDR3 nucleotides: TGTGCCTGGAGTATCGGGGGGGGTGAAAAACTGTTTTTT.

CDR3 sequence reads: CASSPVVSPYNEQYF. CDR3 nucleotide sequence: TGTGCCAGCAGCCCCGTAGTGTCTCCCTACAACGAGCAGTACTTC. The J gene is TRBJ2-7, the V gene TRBV9; D call uncertain. The CDR3 has 15 residues. Per germline, CDR1 SGDLS and CDR2 YYNGEE. Deletions cut 4 bases from V and 5 bases from J, with 19 bases between.

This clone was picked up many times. In nucleotides, the CDR3 is TGTGCCAGCAGTGAAATTACGAGTTTACTAGGAGAGACCCAGTACTTC. This encodes CASSEITSLLGETQYF. The V and J genes are TRBV2 and TRBJ2-5; a weak D match, TRBD2 (5 bases). Germline V gives CDR1 SNHLY, CDR2 FYNNEI. Trimming took off 2 bases at V and 4 bases at J, with 17 bases between the two ends. CDR3 size: 16 residues.

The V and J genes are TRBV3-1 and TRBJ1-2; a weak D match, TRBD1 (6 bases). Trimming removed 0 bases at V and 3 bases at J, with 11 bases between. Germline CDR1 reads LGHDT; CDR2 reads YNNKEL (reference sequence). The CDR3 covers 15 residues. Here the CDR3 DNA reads TGTGCCAGCAGCCAAGATCAGAACAGGGACTATGGCTACACCTTC. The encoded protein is CASSQDQNRDYGYTF.

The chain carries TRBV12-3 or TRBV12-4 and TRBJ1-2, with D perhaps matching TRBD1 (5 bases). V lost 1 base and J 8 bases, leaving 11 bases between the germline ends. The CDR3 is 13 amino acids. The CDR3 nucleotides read TGTGCCAGCAGTTTAGGGGGGATAGAGGGCTACACCTTC. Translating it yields CASSLGGIEGYTF.

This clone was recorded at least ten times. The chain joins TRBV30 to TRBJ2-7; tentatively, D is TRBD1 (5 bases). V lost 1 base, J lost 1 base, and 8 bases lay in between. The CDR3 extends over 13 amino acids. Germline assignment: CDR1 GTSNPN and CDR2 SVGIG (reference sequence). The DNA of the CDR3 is TGTGCCTGGAGTGCGACAGAATCCTACGAGCAGTACTTC. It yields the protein CAWSATESYEQYF.

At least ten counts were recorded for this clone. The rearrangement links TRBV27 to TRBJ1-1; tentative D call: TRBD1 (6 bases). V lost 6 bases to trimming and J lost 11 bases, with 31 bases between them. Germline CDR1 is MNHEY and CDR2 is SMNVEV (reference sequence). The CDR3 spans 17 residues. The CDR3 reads CASSPKTGTRMVVGAFF. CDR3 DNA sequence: TGTGCCAGCAGCCCAAAAACCGGGACAAGGATGGTGGTAGGGGCTTTCTTT.

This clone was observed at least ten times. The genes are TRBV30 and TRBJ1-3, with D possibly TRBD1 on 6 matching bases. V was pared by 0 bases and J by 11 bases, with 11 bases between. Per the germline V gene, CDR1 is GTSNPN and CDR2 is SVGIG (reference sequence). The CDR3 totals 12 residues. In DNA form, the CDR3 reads TGTGCCTGGAGTGTACACGAGGGGGCCATATATTTT. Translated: CAWSVHEGAIYF.

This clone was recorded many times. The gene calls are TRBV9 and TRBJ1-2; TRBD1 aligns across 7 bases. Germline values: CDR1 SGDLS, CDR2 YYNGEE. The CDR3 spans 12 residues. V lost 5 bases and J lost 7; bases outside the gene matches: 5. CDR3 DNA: TGTGCCAGCAGTCACCAGGGGGGTGGCTACACCTTC. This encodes CASSHQGGGYTF.

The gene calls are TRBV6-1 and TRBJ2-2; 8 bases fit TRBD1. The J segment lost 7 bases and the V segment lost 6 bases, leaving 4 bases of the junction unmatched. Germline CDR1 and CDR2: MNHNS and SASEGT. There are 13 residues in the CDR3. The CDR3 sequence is CASRQGVNGELFF. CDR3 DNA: TGTGCCAGCAGACAGGGGGTGAACGGGGAGCTGTTTTTT.

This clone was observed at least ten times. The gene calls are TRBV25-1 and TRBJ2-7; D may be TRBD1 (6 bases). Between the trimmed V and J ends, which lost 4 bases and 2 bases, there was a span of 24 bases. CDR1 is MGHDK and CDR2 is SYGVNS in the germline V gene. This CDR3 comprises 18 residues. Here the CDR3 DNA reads TGTGCCAGCAGTGTACTCCCTGGATACGGACAGCGCGCCTACGAGCAGTACTTC. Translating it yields CASSVLPGYGQRAYEQYF.

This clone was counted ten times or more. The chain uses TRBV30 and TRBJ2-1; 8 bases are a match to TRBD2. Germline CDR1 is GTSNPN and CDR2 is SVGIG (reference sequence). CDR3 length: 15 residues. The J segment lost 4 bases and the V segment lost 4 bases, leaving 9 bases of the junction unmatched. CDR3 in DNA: TGTGCCTGGACCGCTCTAGCGGGTCCTTACAATGAGCAGTTCTTC. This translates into CAWTALAGPYNEQFF. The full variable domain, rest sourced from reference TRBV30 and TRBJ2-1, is SQTIHQWPATLVQPVGSPLSLECTVEGTSNPNLYWYRQAAGRGLQLLFYSVGIGQISSEVPQNLSASRPQDRQFILSSKKLLLSDSGFYLCAWTALAGPYNEQFFGPGTRLTVL.

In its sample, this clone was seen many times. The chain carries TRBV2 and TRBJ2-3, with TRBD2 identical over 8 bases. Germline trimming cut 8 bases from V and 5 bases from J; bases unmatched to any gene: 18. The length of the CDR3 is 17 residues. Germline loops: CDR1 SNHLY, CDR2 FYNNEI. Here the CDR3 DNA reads TGTGCCAGCCAACTCGGAGGTGCGGCGGGAGGTGTAGATACGCAGTATTTT. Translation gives CASQLGGAAGGVDTQYF.

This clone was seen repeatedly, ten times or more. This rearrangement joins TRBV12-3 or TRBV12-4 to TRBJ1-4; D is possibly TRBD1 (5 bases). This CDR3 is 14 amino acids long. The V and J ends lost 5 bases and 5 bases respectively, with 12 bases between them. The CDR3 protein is CASSMEGSNEKLFF. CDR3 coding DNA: TGTGCCAGCAGTATGGAGGGGTCCAATGAAAAACTGTTTTTT.

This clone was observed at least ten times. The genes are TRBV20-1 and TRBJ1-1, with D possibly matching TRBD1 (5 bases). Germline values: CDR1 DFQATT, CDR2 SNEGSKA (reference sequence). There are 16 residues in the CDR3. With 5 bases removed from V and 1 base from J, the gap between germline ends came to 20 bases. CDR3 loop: CSAPDSLTTPNTEAFF. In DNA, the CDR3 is TGCAGTGCTCCCGACAGTCTCACGACCCCGAACACTGAAGCTTTCTTT.

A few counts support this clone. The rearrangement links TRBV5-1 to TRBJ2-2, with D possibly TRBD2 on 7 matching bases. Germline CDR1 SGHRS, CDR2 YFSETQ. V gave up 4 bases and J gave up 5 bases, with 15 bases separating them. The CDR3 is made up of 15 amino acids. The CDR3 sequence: CASSAGLGGTGELFF. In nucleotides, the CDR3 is TGCGCCAGCAGCGCCGGACTAGGGGGGACCGGGGAGCTGTTTTTT.

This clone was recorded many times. Written as DNA, the CDR3 is TGTGCCAGCAGTAGACAGGGGGCACCCGACGAGCAGTACTTC. It is translated as CASSRQGAPDEQYF. This chain joins TRBV7-6 and TRBJ2-7; the match to TRBD1 covers 10 bases. The CDR3 sequence is 14 residues long. V was clipped by 6 bases and J by 5 bases; unmatched bases: 7. Germline values: CDR1 SGHVS, CDR2 FNYEAQ. The full variable domain, rest sourced from reference TRBV7-6 and TRBJ2-7, is GAGVSQSPRYKVTKRGQDVALRCDPISGHVSLYWYRQALGQGPEFLTYFNYEAQQDKSGLPNDRFSAERPEGSISTLTIQRTEQRDSAMYRCASSRQGAPDEQYFGPGTRLTVT.

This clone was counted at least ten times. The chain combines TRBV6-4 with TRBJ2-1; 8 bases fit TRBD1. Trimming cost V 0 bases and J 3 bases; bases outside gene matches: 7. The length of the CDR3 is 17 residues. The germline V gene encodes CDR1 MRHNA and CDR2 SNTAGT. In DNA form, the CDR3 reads TGTGCCAGCAGTGACTCCGCTACAGGGGGAAACTACAATGAGCAGTTCTTC. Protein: CASSDSATGGNYNEQFF.

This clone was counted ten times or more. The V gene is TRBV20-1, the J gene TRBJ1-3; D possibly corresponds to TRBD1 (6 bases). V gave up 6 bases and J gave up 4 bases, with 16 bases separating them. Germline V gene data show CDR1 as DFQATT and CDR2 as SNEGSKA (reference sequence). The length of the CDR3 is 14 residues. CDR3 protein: CSAQRGGYGNTIYF. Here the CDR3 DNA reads TGCAGTGCACAGAGGGGGGGCTACGGAAACACCATATATTTT.

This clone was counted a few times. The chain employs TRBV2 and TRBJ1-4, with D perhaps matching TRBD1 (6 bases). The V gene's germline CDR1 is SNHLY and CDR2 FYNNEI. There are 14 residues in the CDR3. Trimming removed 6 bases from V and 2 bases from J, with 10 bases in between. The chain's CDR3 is CASSRTVTNEKLFF. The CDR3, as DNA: TGTGCCAGCAGCCGGACAGTGACTAATGAAAAACTGTTTTTT. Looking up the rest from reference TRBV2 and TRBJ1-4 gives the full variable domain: EPEVTQTPSHQVTQMGQEVILRCVPISNHLYFYWYRQILGQKVEFLVSFYNNEISEKSEIFDDQFSVERPDGSNFTLKIRSTKLEDSAMYFCASSRTVTNEKLFFGSGTQLSVL.

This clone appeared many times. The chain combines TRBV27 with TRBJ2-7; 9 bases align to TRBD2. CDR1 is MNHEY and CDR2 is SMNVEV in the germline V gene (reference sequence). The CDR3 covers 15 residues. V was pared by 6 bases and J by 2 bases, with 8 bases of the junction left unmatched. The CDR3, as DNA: TGTGCCAGCAGCCCAAGGGCGGGAGGGCCCTACGAGCAGTACTTC. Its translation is CASSPRAGGPYEQYF.